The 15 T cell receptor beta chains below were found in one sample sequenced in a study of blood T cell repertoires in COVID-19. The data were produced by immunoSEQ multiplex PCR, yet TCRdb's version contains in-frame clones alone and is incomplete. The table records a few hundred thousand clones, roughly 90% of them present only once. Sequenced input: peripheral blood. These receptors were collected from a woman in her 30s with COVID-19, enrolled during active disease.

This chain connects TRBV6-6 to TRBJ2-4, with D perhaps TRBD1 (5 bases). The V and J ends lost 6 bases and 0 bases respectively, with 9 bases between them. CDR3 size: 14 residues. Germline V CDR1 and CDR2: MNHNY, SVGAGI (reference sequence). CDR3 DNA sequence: TGTGCCAGCAGCCCGACAGTAGCCAAAAACATTCAGTACTTC. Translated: CASSPTVAKNIQYF.

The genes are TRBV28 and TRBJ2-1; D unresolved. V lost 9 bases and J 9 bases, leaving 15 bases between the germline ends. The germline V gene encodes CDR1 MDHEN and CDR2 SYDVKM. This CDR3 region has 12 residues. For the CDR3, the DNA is TGTGCCAGTATTGTACCGGGTGGTGAGCAGTTCTTC. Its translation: CASIVPGGEQFF.

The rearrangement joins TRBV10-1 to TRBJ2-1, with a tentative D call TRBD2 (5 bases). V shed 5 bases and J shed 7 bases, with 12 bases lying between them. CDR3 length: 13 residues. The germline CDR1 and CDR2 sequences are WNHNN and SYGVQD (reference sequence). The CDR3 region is CASSPLRVNEQFF. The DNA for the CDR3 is TGCGCCAGCAGTCCCCTGCGGGTGAATGAGCAGTTCTTC.

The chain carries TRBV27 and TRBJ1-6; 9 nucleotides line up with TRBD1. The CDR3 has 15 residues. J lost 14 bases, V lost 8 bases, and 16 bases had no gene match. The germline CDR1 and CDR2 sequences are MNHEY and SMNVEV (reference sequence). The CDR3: CASANGQGILRSLHF. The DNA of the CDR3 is TGTGCCAGCGCCAACGGACAGGGGATTTTAAGGTCCCTCCACTTT.

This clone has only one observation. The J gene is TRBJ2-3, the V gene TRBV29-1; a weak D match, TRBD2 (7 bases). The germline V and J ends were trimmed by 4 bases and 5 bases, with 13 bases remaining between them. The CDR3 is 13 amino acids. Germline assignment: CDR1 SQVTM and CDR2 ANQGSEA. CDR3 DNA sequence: TGCAGCGTTGCTGGGGGGGCCGGAGATACGCAGTATTTT. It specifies CSVAGGAGDTQYF.

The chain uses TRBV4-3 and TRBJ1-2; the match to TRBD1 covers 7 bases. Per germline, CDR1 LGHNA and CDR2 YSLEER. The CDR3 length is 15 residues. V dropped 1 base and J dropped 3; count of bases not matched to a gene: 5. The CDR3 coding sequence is TGCGCCAGCAGCCAAGTTACAGGGGACCACTATGGCTACACCTTC. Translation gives CASSQVTGDHYGYTF.

This CDR3 is CATSEPGQAYGYTF. The CDR3 DNA is TGTGCCACCAGTGAACCCGGACAGGCCTATGGCTACACCTTC. The rearrangement uses TRBV24-1 and TRBJ1-2; 7 nucleotides agree with TRBD1. The CDR3 loop spans 14 amino acids. J gave up 4 bases and V 4 bases, and 5 bases lay outside the gene matches. Germline V CDR1 and CDR2: KGHDR, SFDVKD.

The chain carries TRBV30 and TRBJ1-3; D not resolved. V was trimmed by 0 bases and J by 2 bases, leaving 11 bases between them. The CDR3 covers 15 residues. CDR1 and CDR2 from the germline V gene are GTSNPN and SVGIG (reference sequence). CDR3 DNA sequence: TGTGCCTGGAGTGTAGGCTCGGGGACTGGAAACACCATATATTTT. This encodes CAWSVGSGTGNTIYF. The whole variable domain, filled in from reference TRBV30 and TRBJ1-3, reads SQTIHQWPATLVQPVGSPLSLECTVEGTSNPNLYWYRQAAGRGLQLLFYSVGIGQISSEVPQNLSASRPQDRQFILSSKKLLLSDSGFYLCAWSVGSGTGNTIYFGEGSWLTVV.

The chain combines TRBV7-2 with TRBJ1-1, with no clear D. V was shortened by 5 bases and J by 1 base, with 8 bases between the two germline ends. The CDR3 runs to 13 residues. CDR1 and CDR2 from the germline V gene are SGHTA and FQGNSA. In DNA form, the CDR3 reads TGTGCCAGCAGCCGCGACAAGAACACTGAAGCTTTCTTT. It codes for CASSRDKNTEAFF.

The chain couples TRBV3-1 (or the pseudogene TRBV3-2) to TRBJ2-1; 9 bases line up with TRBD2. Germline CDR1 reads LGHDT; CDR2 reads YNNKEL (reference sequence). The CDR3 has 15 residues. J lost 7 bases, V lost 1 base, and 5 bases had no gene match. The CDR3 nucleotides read TGTGCCAGCAGCCAAGCTATGCGGGGGGGGAATGAGCAGTTCTTC. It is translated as CASSQAMRGGNEQFF.

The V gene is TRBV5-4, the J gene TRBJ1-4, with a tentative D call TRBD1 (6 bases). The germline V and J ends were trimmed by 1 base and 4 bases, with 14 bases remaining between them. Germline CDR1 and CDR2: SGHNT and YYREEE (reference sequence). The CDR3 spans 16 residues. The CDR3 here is CASSLFGGGGNEKLFF. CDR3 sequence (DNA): TGTGCCAGCAGCTTGTTTGGGGGGGGCGGTAATGAAAAACTGTTTTTT.

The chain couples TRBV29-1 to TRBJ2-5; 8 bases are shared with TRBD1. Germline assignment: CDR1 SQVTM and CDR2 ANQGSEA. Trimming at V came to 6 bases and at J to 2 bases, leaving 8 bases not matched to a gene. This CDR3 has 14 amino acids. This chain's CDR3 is CSVSDGTGQETQYF. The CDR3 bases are TGCAGCGTGTCAGACGGGACAGGACAAGAGACCCAGTACTTC.

The CDR3, as DNA: TGTGCCAGCAGGCTTAGCCCTAATCCACGCAATGAGCAGTTCTTC. It is translated as CASRLSPNPRNEQFF. V and J are TRBV11-3 and TRBJ2-1, with D uncertain. Germline V gene sequence: CDR1 SGHNT, CDR2 YENEEA. V lost 6 bases to trimming and J lost 6 bases, with 18 bases between them. This CDR3 region has 15 residues. The variable domain in full, completed from reference TRBV11-3 and TRBJ2-1, reads EAGVVQSPRYKIIEKKQPVAFWCNPISGHNTLYWYLQNLGQGPELLIRYENEEAVDDSQLPKDRFSAERLKGVDSTLKIQPAELGDSAVYLCASRLSPNPRNEQFFGPGTRLTVL.

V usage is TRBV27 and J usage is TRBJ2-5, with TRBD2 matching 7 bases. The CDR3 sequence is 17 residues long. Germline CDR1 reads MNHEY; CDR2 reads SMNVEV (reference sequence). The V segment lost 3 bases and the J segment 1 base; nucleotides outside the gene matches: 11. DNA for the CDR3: TGTGCCAGCAGTTTTTCGAAGGGGTGGGAGGGCCAAGAGACCCAGTACTTC. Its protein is CASSFSKGWEGQETQYF.

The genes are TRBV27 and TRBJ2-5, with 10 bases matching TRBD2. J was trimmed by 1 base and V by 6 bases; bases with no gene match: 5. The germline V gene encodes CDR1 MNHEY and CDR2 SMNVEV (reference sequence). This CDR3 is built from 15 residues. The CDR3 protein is CASRTTSGSQETQYF. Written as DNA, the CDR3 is TGTGCCAGCAGGACGACTAGCGGGTCCCAAGAGACCCAGTACTTC.